The rows below give T cell receptor beta chains drawn from one sample of a study of vaccination and CD4 T cells after COVID-19. Their antigens are not known. A single record per CDR3 protein comes from TCRdb applying MiXCR to the PCR reads. The top ten clones hold 30% to 40% of a sample with 7,800 or so distinct CDR3 sequences, 51% of them seen once. Sequencing input: CD4+ T cells from blood, cultured in vitro. The receptors shown here come from a human donor who had recovered from COVID-19. Both conserved end residues are part of each CDR3. The D gene is left open where the match is weak. Rows give clone size only sometimes, using once, few, many, or a class for an expanded clone.

clone_size j_call d_call v_call cdr3_nt cdr3_aa
. TRBJ2-2 . TRBV6-1 TGTGCCAGCAAGACTGAATGGGGGGAGCTGTTTTTT CASKTEWGELFF
. TRBJ1-5 . TRBV6-1 TGTGCCAGCAGTGCCCAGTATAGCAATCAGCCCCAGCATTTT CASSAQYSNQPQHF
few TRBJ2-2 TRBD2 TRBV5-1 TGCGCCAGCAGCCCCGTGACTAGCGGCACCGGGGAGCTGTTTTTT CASSPVTSGTGELFF
. TRBJ1-2 . TRBV20-1 TGCAGTGCTAGTCCCCGACAGCTCTATGGCTACACCTTC CSASPRQLYGYTF
few TRBJ2-1 . TRBV7-6 TGTGCCAGCAGCTTAGGGCAGGCGTACAATGAGCAGTTCTTC CASSLGQAYNEQFF
. TRBJ1-1 . TRBV18 TGTGCCAGCTCACCACGAAGGGACACGAACACTGAAGCTTTCTTT CASSPRRDTNTEAFF
. TRBJ1-5 TRBD1 TRBV7-9 TGTGCCAGCAGCCCCGGGACAGGGGGTTTTCAGCCCCAGCATTTT CASSPGTGGFQPQHF
. TRBJ1-5 . TRBV18 TGTGCCAGCTCACCACCTGGGACACAGAATCAGCCCCAGCATTTT CASSPPGTQNQPQHF
. TRBJ2-2 . TRBV2 TGTGCCAGCAGTGTGCAGGGGAGCACCGGGGAGCTGTTTTTT CASSVQGSTGELFF
. TRBJ2-7 TRBD1 TRBV11-2 TGTGCCAGCAGCTGGACAGGGAGCGAGCAGTACTTC CASSWTGSEQYF
. TRBJ1-1 . TRBV4-1 TGCGCCAGCAGCCACCTCGGACTTCAAGGGGACACTGAAGCTTTCTTT CASSHLGLQGDTEAFF
. TRBJ2-7 . TRBV6-1 TGTGCCATCAGTGAGTCCCCGGATAGCTCCTACGAGCAGTACTTC CAISESPDSSYEQYF
once TRBJ1-2 TRBD1 TRBV20-1 TGCAGTGCTAGAGATCTTGGGACAGCTTCCTCGGGCTACACCTTC CSARDLGTASSGYTF
. TRBJ1-1 . TRBV11-3 TGTGCCAGCAGCTCTAGGCTAGGAGAGGCTTTCTTT CASSSRLGEAFF
. TRBJ2-7 . TRBV11-3 TGTGCCAGCAGCCCCCAACTAGGACAGTACTCCTACGAGCAGTACTTC CASSPQLGQYSYEQYF
few TRBJ2-7 . TRBV24-1 TGTGCCAAGAGACAGAGCTCCTACGAGCAGTACTTC CAKRQSSYEQYF
. TRBJ2-1 . TRBV6-2/TRBV6-3 TGTGCCAGCAGCAAGACGGGAGTAGCTTACAATGAGCAGTTCTTC CASSKTGVAYNEQFF
. TRBJ2-1 TRBD2 TRBV7-3 TGTGCCAGCAGCCCTCGGACTAGCGCGTACAATGAGCAGTTCTTC CASSPRTSAYNEQFF
. TRBJ2-7 . TRBV6-1 TGTGCCAGCAGAAGAGAACCCTACGAGCAGTACTTC CASRREPYEQYF
. TRBJ1-5 TRBD1 TRBV20-1 TGCAGTGCTAGAGATCCAAACGAACAGGGGAATCAGCCCCAGCATTTT CSARDPNEQGNQPQHF
. TRBJ2-3 . TRBV19 TGTGCCAGTAGCTCCAGAGTTAGCACAGATACGCAGTATTTT CASSSRVSTDTQYF
. TRBJ1-6 . TRBV10-3 TGTGCCATCAGTGAGAATTTAGGGGGGCGGTATAATTCACCCCTCCACTTT CAISENLGGRYNSPLHF
. TRBJ2-1 . TRBV24-1 TGTGCCACCAGTGACCCGACACGGGAGCAGTTCTTC CATSDPTREQFF
few TRBJ1-2 . TRBV6-1 TGTGCCAGCAGTGAAGGCTTTAAACTTGGCTACACCTTC CASSEGFKLGYTF
. TRBJ1-2 . TRBV6-1 TGTGCCAGCAGTGAACCTATAAGGGGTCAGTCAGGGCATGGCTACACCTTC CASSEPIRGQSGHGYTF
once TRBJ2-2 TRBD1 TRBV2 TGTGCCAGCAGTGAGGGACAGACCGGGGAGCTGTTTTTT CASSEGQTGELFF
. TRBJ2-7 . TRBV11-3 TGTGCCAGCAGCTTAGGGAGGGAAATAGGCGACGAGCAGTACTTC CASSLGREIGDEQYF
. TRBJ2-7 . TRBV7-2 TGTGCCAGCAGCCAGCAGCGGGCCTCCTACGAGCAGTACTTC CASSQQRASYEQYF
few TRBJ1-3 . TRBV7-2 TGTGCCAGCAGCACAGCACCCCGGCTCGGAAACACCATATATTTT CASSTAPRLGNTIYF
. TRBJ1-5 . TRBV2 TGTGCCAGCAGTGAGGGCAGATCCGGCAATCAGCCCCAGCATTTT CASSEGRSGNQPQHF
few TRBJ2-5 . TRBV6-5 TGTGCCAGCAGTTTGATGGAGACCCAGTACTTC CASSLMETQYF
. TRBJ1-1 . TRBV19 TGTGCCAGTAGTACCGACACAGGGCCTTGGAACACTGAAGCTTTCTTT CASSTDTGPWNTEAFF
. TRBJ1-2 TRBD1 TRBV5-4 TGTGCCAGCAGCTGGGGACAGACCAACTATGGCTACACCTTC CASSWGQTNYGYTF
few TRBJ1-2 TRBD1 TRBV20-1 TGCAGTGCTAAAAGGGACAGAGACTATGGCTACACCTTC CSAKRDRDYGYTF
. TRBJ1-2 TRBD1 TRBV24-1 TGTGCCACCAGTGACCTGGACAGGGCCCATGGCTACACCTTC CATSDLDRAHGYTF
. TRBJ2-6 TRBD1 TRBV18 TGTGCCAGCTCACCACTCCCGGCAGGGGGAGTCGCGGCTGGGGCCAACGTCCTGACTTTC CASSPLPAGGVAAGANVLTF
. TRBJ2-7 TRBD1 TRBV5-4 TGTGCCAGCAGCGCATCCGGACAGGGGACCTACGAGCAGTACTTC CASSASGQGTYEQYF
. TRBJ2-7 TRBD2 TRBV2 TGTGCCAGCAATCTAGCGGGAGTCTACGAGCAGTACTTC CASNLAGVYEQYF
. TRBJ1-5 . TRBV19 TGTGCCAGTAGTTCCCCAGGAGCCGGCAATCAGCCCCAGCATTTT CASSSPGAGNQPQHF
. TRBJ1-5 . TRBV10-2 TGCGCCAGCAGCCCCGAAGGGTTTCAGCCCCAGCATTTT CASSPEGFQPQHF
. TRBJ1-1 . TRBV5-4 TGTGCCAGCAGCTCGTCAGCCACTGAAGCTTTCTTT CASSSSATEAFF
. TRBJ1-2 TRBD1 TRBV20-1 TGCAGTGCTACCGGGACAGAGGGAATCTATGGCTACACCTTC CSATGTEGIYGYTF
. TRBJ2-7 TRBD2 TRBV20-1 TGCAGTGCTCGGGAGACTAGCGGGAGAGGGGGGGCCTCCTACGAGCAGTACTTC CSARETSGRGGASYEQYF
. TRBJ2-3 . TRBV9 TGTGCCAGCAGCGGGGGACACAGCACAGATACGCAGTATTTT CASSGGHSTDTQYF
. TRBJ2-2 TRBD1 TRBV6-2/TRBV6-3 TGTGCCAGCAGTTCCGACAGGGGAACGAACACCGGGGAGCTGTTTTTT CASSSDRGTNTGELFF
. TRBJ1-2 . TRBV4-3 TGCGCCAGCAGCCAAGACGGGCAGAACTATGGCTACACCTTC CASSQDGQNYGYTF
. TRBJ2-7 . TRBV20-1 TGCAGTGCCGTGAACCCAGCATCCCCCTACGAGCAGTACTTC CSAVNPASPYEQYF
once TRBJ1-1 . TRBV19 TGTGCCAGTAAAAAGGCGGTGAACACTGAAGCTTTCTTT CASKKAVNTEAFF
. TRBJ1-1 . TRBV6-2/TRBV6-3 TGTGCCAGCAGTTACAAGGCTCTGAACACTGAAGCTTTCTTT CASSYKALNTEAFF
few TRBJ2-5 TRBD2 TRBV25-1 TGTGCCAGCAGCGAACCGGCCGGGACTAGCGAGGAGACCCAGTACTTC CASSEPAGTSEETQYF
once TRBJ1-6 TRBD1 TRBV29-1 TGCAGCGTAGGAGACAGGGGGGATTCACCCCTCCACTTT CSVGDRGDSPLHF
. TRBJ2-7 . TRBV27 TGTGCCAGCAGTCCCTACCCCTCCTACGAGCAGTACTTC CASSPYPSYEQYF
. TRBJ2-2 TRBD1 TRBV5-7 TGTGCCAGCAGCTTTTGGACAGGGCCCTCGGGGAGAGCCTGCGAGGGGGAGCTGTTTTTT CASSFWTGPSGRACEGELFF
. TRBJ2-3 TRBD2 TRBV20-1 TGCAGTGCTACCACTAGCGGGAGGCCCACAGATACGCAGTATTTT CSATTSGRPTDTQYF
few TRBJ2-5 . TRBV7-3 TGTGCCAGCAGCGTAGGGGGGTATGGGGCGACCCAGTACTTC CASSVGGYGATQYF
. TRBJ2-2 TRBD1 TRBV25-1 TGTGCCAGCAGTCCTAGACAGGGGGCCGTCACCGGGGAGCTGTTTTTT CASSPRQGAVTGELFF
. TRBJ1-2 . TRBV7-2 TGTGCCAGCAGCTCGGACAGCCTCCTGGGCTATGGCTACACCTTC CASSSDSLLGYGYTF
. TRBJ2-7 . TRBV4-2 TGTGCCAGCAGCCAAGAGGGGGGACCCTCCTACGAGCAGTACTTC CASSQEGGPSYEQYF
. TRBJ2-4 . TRBV20-1 TGCAGTGCTACCTCGGCCGCTGGCTGGGGGTACTTC CSATSAAGWGYF